A single sample gave rise to the 15 T cell receptor beta chains below, sequenced in a study of OX40 agonist ivuxolimab in advanced cancers. The repertoire was sequenced with immunoSEQ multiplex PCR; TCRdb's copy has only in-frame clones and lacks some. Of about 90,000 clones in the sample, approximately 90% were seen once. The source material was CD4+ or CD8+ T cells sorted from blood, sampled in a trial of the OX40 agonist ivuxolimab. These receptors all come from an adult with an advanced solid tumor such as melanoma, head and neck, liver or kidney cancer.

The chain employs TRBV7-2 and TRBJ2-5; 9 nucleotides align to TRBD2. The J call could be wrong; TRBJ2-7 is a better fit for the DNA end. CDR1 SGHTA and CDR2 FQGNSA come from the germline V gene. The CDR3 is 15 amino acids. In DNA, the CDR3 is TGTGCCAGCAGCTTATTGGGACTAGCCTCCTACGAGCAGTACTTC. Translated: CASSLLGLASYEQYF.

The V gene is TRBV30, the J gene TRBJ2-7; TRBD1 is a possible D gene (6 bases). This CDR3 region has 15 residues. Trimming removed 5 bases at V and 1 base at J, with 18 bases between. CDR1 and CDR2 (germline): GTSNPN, SVGIG (reference sequence). The CDR3 DNA sequence: TGTGCCTGGGGCCGTGCAGGGGAGCTTTCCTACGAGCAGTACTTC. Translation: CAWGRAGELSYEQYF. Variable domain in full (rest from reference TRBV30 and TRBJ2-7): SQTIHQWPATLVQPVGSPLSLECTVEGTSNPNLYWYRQAAGRGLQLLFYSVGIGQISSEVPQNLSASRPQDRQFILSSKKLLLSDSGFYLCAWGRAGELSYEQYFGPGTRLTVT.

The rearrangement joins TRBV28 to TRBJ2-5; 9 nucleotides agree with TRBD1. This CDR3 has 15 amino acids. Germline V gives CDR1 MDHEN, CDR2 SYDVKM. The trim removed 5 bases at V and 3 bases at J, leaving 7 bases unmatched. The CDR3 sequence: CASSGTGTGKETQYF. The CDR3 DNA reads TGTGCCAGCAGTGGGACCGGGACAGGGAAAGAGACCCAGTACTTC.

The chain carries TRBV11-2 and TRBJ2-7, with 8 bases aligning to TRBD2. The CDR3 has 15 residues. CDR1 and CDR2 (germline): SGHAT, FQNNGV. Trimming took 5 bases from V and 2 from J; bases not matched to a gene: 8. Here the CDR3 DNA reads TGTGCCAGCAGCCCTAGCGGGTTTACCCCCTACGAGCAGTACTTC. Encoded protein: CASSPSGFTPYEQYF.

The rearrangement links TRBV5-1 to TRBJ2-5; no definite D call. Germline V CDR1 and CDR2: SGHRS, YFSETQ. Trimming stripped 4 bases from V and 4 bases from J, with 17 bases between. There are 15 residues in the CDR3. The CDR3 sequence is CASSNRVGSGETQYF. CDR3 nucleotide sequence: TGCGCCAGCAGCAACCGTGTCGGCTCGGGAGAGACCCAGTACTTC.

The J gene is TRBJ2-3, the V gene TRBV27, with D possibly TRBD1 on 6 matching bases. The CDR3 length is 15 residues. The germline CDR1 and CDR2 sequences are MNHEY and SMNVEV (reference sequence). Between the trimmed V and J ends, which lost 2 bases and 2 bases, there was a span of 11 bases. Here the CDR3 reads CASSLVSGATDTQYF. The CDR3 DNA reads as TGTGCCAGCAGTTTAGTTTCAGGGGCCACAGATACGCAGTATTTT.

This clone was picked up one time. The chain joins TRBV5-1 to TRBJ1-1; no clear D gene. Germline V gene data show CDR1 as SGHRS and CDR2 as YFSETQ. This CDR3 contains 15 residues. The germline V and J ends were trimmed by 4 bases and 4 bases, with 17 bases remaining between them. The CDR3 loop reads CASSTHAAVGTEAFF. CDR3 sequence (DNA): TGCGCCAGCAGCACCCATGCAGCGGTGGGCACTGAAGCTTTCTTT.

V usage is TRBV4-1 and J usage is TRBJ1-6, with D possibly matching TRBD1 (6 bases). The germline CDR1 and CDR2 sequences are MGHRA and YSYEKL. This CDR3 contains 15 residues. Trimming took 4 bases from V and 14 from J, leaving 21 bases between them. This chain's CDR3 is CASSPGQRTLSTLHF. Here the CDR3 DNA reads TGCGCCAGCAGCCCCGGACAGCGGACACTCAGCACCCTCCACTTT.

This chain links TRBV27 with TRBJ1-1; no clear D gene. V was pared by 6 bases and J by 3 bases, with 11 bases between. CDR1 and CDR2 from the germline V gene are MNHEY and SMNVEV (reference sequence). The CDR3 totals 13 residues. CDR3 in DNA: TGTGCCAGCAGGACGGGTGGGGACACTGAAGCTTTCTTT. Encoded protein: CASRTGGDTEAFF.

The genes are TRBV9 and TRBJ2-7; a weak D match, TRBD1 (5 bases). This CDR3 comprises 14 residues. Germline V gives CDR1 SGDLS, CDR2 YYNGEE. Between the trimmed V and J ends, which lost 0 bases and 2 bases, there was a span of 9 bases. As DNA, the CDR3 is TGTGCCAGCAGCGTAGGCGACAGTACCTACGAGCAGTACTTC. Translation gives CASSVGDSTYEQYF.

This clone counts as medium-sized. The chain couples TRBV15 to TRBJ2-7, with TRBD2 matching over 10 bases. Trimming at V came to 0 bases and at J to 2 bases, leaving 1 base not matched to a gene. The germline V gene encodes CDR1 LNHNV and CDR2 YYDKDF (reference sequence). This CDR3 region has 15 residues. The CDR3 is CATSRDLAGAYEQYF. CDR3 sequence (DNA): TGTGCCACCAGCAGAGATCTAGCGGGAGCCTACGAGCAGTACTTC.

The chain couples TRBV25-1 to TRBJ2-1; the match to TRBD2 covers 8 bases. Trimming cost V 6 bases and J 8 bases; bases outside gene matches: 15. The germline V gene has CDR1 MGHDK and CDR2 SYGVNS. CDR3 size: 16 residues. For the CDR3, the DNA is TGTGCCAGCAGAGAGCCTTCGGGACTAGATGGGTATGAGCAGTTCTTC. This sequence encodes CASREPSGLDGYEQFF.

The V call is TRBV6-5, the J call TRBJ1-5; 8 bases map to TRBD1. After removal of 0 bases from V and 4 bases from J, the junction contained 2 bases not matched to a gene. The CDR3 covers 15 residues. CDR1 and CDR2 from the germline V gene are MNHEY and SVGAGI. CDR3 in DNA: TGTGCCAGCAGTTACTCCCAGGGGGCTAATCAGCCCCAGCATTTT. This gives the protein CASSYSQGANQPQHF.

This chain links TRBV7-6 with TRBJ2-5; maybe TRBD1 (5 bases). V lost 2 bases and J 0 bases, leaving 13 bases between the germline ends. The germline gives CDR1 SGHVS, CDR2 FNYEAQ. The CDR3 spans 16 residues. CDR3 region: CASSLSIGVNQETQYF. The DNA for the CDR3 is TGTGCCAGCAGCTTATCTATAGGGGTAAACCAAGAGACCCAGTACTTC. The full variable domain, completed using reference TRBV7-6 and TRBJ2-5, is GAGVSQSPRYKVTKRGQDVALRCDPISGHVSLYWYRQALGQGPEFLTYFNYEAQQDKSGLPNDRFSAERPEGSISTLTIQRTEQRDSAMYRCASSLSIGVNQETQYFGPGTRLLVL.

The J gene is TRBJ2-7, the V gene TRBV27; perhaps TRBD1 as D (6 bases). Germline lookup yields CDR1 MNHEY and CDR2 SMNVEV (reference sequence). V dropped 4 bases and J dropped 3 bases, with 13 bases sitting between them. This CDR3 comprises 14 residues. CDR3 sequence reads: CASSYQGPGYEQYF. The CDR3 region has the DNA TGTGCCAGCAGTTATCAGGGGCCCGGCTACGAGCAGTACTTC.